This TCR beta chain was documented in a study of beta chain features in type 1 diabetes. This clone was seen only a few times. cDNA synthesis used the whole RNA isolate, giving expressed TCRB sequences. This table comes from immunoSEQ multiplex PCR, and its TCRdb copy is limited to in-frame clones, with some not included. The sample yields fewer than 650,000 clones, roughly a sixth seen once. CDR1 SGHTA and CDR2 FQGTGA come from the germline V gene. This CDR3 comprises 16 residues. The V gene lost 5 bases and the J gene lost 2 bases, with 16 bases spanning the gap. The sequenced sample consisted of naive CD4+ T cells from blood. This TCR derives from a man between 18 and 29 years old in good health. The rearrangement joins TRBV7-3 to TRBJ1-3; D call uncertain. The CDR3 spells CASSPEEPRAGNTIYF. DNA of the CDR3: TGTGCCAGCAGCCCAGAGGAGCCGAGGGCTGGAAACACCATATATTTT. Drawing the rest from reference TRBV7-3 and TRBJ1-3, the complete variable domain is GAGVSQTPSNKVTEKGKYVELRCDPISGHTALYWYRQSLGQGPEFLIYFQGTGAADDSGLPNDRFFAVRPEGSVSTLKIQRTERGDSAVYLCASSPEEPRAGNTIYFGEGSWLTVV.